This TCR beta chain was recovered during a study of shared clonotypes between healthy human individuals. V lost 4 bases, J lost 0 bases, and 8 bases lay in between. The CDR3 is 14 amino acids. Germline-derived CDR1 and CDR2 are WNHNN and SYGVQD (reference sequence). Generated by immunoSEQ multiplex PCR, the TCRdb table keeps only in-frame clones and is missing some. The sample consists of fewer than 2.5 million clones, roughly 93% of them appearing once. The source material was naive CD4+ T cells from PBMCs. Subset described: CD45RA+ positively selected. The origin of this receptor is a man aged 18 to 29 in good health. Some clones in this sample may be carry-over from other donors' samples. V and J are TRBV10-1 and TRBJ2-3; no definite D call. CDR3 in DNA: TGCGCCAGCAGTGGTCCGGCTAGCACAGATACGCAGTATTTT. Amino acids: CASSGPASTDTQYF.